The following is a T cell receptor (beta chain) sequence with its context. It lacks a known antigen. No qualities accompany the bases; no much larger clone lies one base away. The data were obtained in a study of beta chain features in type 1 diabetes (dated by TCRdb to the late 2010s). As for the study more broadly: Mean age, gender distribution, total cell number and subset yield were not different between patients and healthy donors. Across all samples, 107,917,701 sorted cells were examined, and cell number per subset correlated strongly with RNA yield. In the study, TCRB repertoires of sorted circulating CD4+ T cell subsets from recently diagnosed type 1 diabetes patients were compared with those of matched healthy donors. Regulatory and stem cell-like memory subsets were obtained from only 8 patients and about 8 healthy donors, while naive and central memory subsets were obtained from all 28 donors. What the work shows at the level of the full study, not this receptor alone: Sequencing cDNA rather than genomic DNA could over-represent highly expressing activated cells, although activation and CD3 levels did not differ between groups. Naive, central memory and regulatory TCRB repertoires appeared to be more alike among patients than among healthy donors. Type 1 diabetes patients showed a moderate but significant shortening of TCRB CDR3 length in all four CD4+ subsets. PCR may preferentially amplify shorter templates, but because patient and control samples were amplified and corrected together, any resulting skew would affect both groups equally. HLA sub-analyses involved small numbers of individuals, so any influence of HLA type on TCRB rearrangement remained unresolved. Fewer insertions and more nucleotide deletions at VDJ recombination sites were observed in patients with type 1 diabetes, implying thymic rearrangement abnormalities.

The High Capacity cDNA Reverse Transcription Kit was used to reverse transcribe all of the isolated RNA, meaning that expressed TCRB transcripts were what got sequenced. Deep immunoSEQ sequencing was applied to naive, central memory and regulatory T cell samples, giving an average of about 3.7 million total reads per sample. After sorted cells were lysed in RLT buffer, RNA was extracted with DNase-treated RNeasy Micro or Mini kits, with the choice depending on cell number. To prevent cross-contamination, each cell subset was processed individually, whereas patient and healthy donor samples were processed jointly. The immunoSEQ multiplex PCR was used to amplify TCRB sequences from cDNA, yielding 87-bp fragments that span the CDR3 region. Sequencing of the amplicons was performed on the Illumina HiSeq platform. In the authors' own workflow: Synthetic template baselines were used to correct PCR bias computationally, reads within Hamming distance 2 were collapsed, and singletons that could not be merged were discarded. Reads were aligned against IMGT so that V, D and J genes, CDR3 length and insertions or deletions at six rearrangement sites could be assigned. Within each subset, clonotype counts were normalized to sorted cell number, after which true diversity and Gini coefficients were computed with the tcR R package. The overlap coefficient, calculated on TCRB nucleotide sequences, was used to measure repertoire sharing. Out-of-frame TCRB sequences from naive cells were analyzed to stand in for the pre-selection repertoire. In TCRdb, the immuneACCESS table is reduced to in-frame sequences with V and J assigned. These tables do not hold every clone; where another copy was compared, an unresolved V gene accounts for under half, and the others remain unexplained. That table supplies the V and J calls and clone size; D and trimming were determined from the DNA. Counted in this sample were about 330,000 clones; approximately 10% of them appeared once. The biggest ten clones account for 0.015% of the sample.

Each donor gave one peripheral blood draw, averaging roughly 120 mL, which was collected into heparinised tubes. A BD FACSAria II was used to sort naive, central memory, regulatory and stem cell-like memory CD4+ T cells with a panel that included CD45RO, CCR7, CD25, CD127, CD95 and CD27. Purity was above 95% for every sorted population. PBMCs were separated immediately by Lymphoprep density gradient centrifugation and were stained directly, without being cultured. So that batch effects would be minimized, each experiment stained and sorted samples in pairs, pairing one healthy donor with one patient. Input material: naive CD4+ T cells from blood. Reading the label with the study, this specimen's cell subset or site is: true naive CD4+ T cells. The TCR sequence derives from a woman in her 30s in good health.

The base sequence is TGTGCCAGCACCTCAGGGGGCGCGGGTGAAAAACTGTTTTTT. The translation is CASTSGGAGEKLFF. The rearrangement joined TRBV28 to TRBJ1-4, with 8 junctional bases fitting TRBD1. For this chain, trimming is 7 bases at the V end and 7 bases at the J end, and the number of junction bases without a gene match is 8. CDR3 length: 14 amino acids, cysteine to phenylalanine. Of all the DNA, just the CDR3 is kept, 42 bases in frame from base 1. The germline V gene gives CDR1 as MDHEN and CDR2 as SYDVKM. The reference TRBV28 and TRBJ1-4 proteins fill in what lies around the CDR3, so the full variable domain reads DVKVTQSSRYLVKRTGEKVFLECVQDMDHENMFWYRQDPGLGLRLIYFSYDVKMKEKGDIPEGYSVSREKKERFSLILESASTNQTSMYLCASTSGGAGEKLFFGSGTQLSVL.